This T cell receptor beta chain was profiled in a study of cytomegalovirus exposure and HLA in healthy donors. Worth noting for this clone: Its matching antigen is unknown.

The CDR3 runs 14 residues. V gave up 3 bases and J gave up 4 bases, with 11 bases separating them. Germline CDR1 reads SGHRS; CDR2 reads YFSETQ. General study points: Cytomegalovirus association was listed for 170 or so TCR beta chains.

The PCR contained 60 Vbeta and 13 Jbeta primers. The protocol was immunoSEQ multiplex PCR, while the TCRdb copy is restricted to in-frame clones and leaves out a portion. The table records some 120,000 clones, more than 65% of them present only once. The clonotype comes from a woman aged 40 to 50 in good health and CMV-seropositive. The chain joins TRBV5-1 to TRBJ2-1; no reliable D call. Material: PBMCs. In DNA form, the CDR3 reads TGCGCCAGCAGCTCCTCACCGAGTTACAATGAGCAGTTCTTC. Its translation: CASSSSPSYNEQFF.